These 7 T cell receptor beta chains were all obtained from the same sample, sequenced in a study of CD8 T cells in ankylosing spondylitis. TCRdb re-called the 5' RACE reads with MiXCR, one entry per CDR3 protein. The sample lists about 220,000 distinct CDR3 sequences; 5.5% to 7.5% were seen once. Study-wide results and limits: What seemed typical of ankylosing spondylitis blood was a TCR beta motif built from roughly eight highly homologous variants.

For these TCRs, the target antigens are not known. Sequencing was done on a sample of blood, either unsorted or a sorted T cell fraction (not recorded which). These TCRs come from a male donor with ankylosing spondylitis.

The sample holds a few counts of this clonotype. The CDR3 region has the DNA TGTGCCAGCAGTTGGCTACCCGGGACAGGGGGCAGTCAGCCCCAGCATTTT. Its protein is CASSWLPGTGGSQPQHF. The V call is TRBV12-3 or TRBV12-4, the J call TRBJ1-5, with 12 bases aligning to TRBD1. V lost 4 bases and J lost 6; bases outside the gene matches: 10. The CDR3 sequence is 17 residues long.

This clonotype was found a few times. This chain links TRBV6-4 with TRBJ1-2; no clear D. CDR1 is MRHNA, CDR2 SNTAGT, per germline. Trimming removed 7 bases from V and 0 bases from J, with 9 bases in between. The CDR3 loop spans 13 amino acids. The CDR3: CASIKGANYGYTF. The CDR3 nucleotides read TGTGCCAGCATTAAGGGAGCTAACTATGGCTACACCTTC.

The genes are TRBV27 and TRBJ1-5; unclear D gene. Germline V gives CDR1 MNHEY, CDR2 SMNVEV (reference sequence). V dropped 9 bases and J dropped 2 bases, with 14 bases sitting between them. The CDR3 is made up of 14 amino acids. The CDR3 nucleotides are TGTGCCAGAAGTACCACCGGGGGCAATCAGCCCCAGCATTTT. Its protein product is CARSTTGGNQPQHF.

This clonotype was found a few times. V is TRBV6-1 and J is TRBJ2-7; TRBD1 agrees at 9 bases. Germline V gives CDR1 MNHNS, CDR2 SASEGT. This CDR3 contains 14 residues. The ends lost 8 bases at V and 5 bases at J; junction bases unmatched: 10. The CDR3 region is CASFRDRVFDEQYF. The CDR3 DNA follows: TGTGCCAGCTTCCGGGACAGGGTCTTCGACGAGCAGTACTTC.

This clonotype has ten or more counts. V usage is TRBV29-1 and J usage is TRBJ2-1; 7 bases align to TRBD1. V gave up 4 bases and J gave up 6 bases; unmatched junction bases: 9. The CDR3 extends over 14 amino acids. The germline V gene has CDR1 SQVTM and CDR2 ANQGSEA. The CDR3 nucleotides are TGCAGCGTTGCTGGACAGGCGAGAGTCAATGAGCAGTTCTTC. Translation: CSVAGQARVNEQFF.

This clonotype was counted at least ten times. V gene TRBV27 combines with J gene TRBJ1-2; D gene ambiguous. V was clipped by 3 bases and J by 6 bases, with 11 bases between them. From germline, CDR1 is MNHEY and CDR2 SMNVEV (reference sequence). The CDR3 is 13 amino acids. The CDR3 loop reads CASSFSGLDGYTF. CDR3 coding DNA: TGTGCCAGCAGTTTTTCCGGCTTGGATGGCTACACCTTC.

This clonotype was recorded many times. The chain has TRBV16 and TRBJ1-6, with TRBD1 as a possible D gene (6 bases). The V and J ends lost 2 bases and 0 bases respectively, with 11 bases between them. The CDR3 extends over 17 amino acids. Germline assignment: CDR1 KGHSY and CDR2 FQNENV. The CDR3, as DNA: TGTGCCAGCAGCCAAGGACAGCTACGCTCCTATAATTCACCCCTCCACTTT. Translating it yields CASSQGQLRSYNSPLHF.